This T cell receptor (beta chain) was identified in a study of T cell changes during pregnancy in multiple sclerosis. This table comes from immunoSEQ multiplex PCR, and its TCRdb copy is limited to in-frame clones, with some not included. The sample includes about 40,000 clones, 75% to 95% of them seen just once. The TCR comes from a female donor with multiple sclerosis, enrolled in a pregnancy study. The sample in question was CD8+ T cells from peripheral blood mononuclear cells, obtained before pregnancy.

The CDR3, as DNA: TGTGCCACCAGCAGCCTAAAACTTCGGGACAGCCACTACGAGCAGTACTTC. It translates to CATSSLKLRDSHYEQYF. The gene calls are TRBV15 and TRBJ2-7; 7 bases fit TRBD1. This CDR3 has 17 amino acids. V lost 3 bases to trimming and J lost 3 bases; unmatched junction nucleotides: 14. CDR1 is LNHNV and CDR2 is YYDKDF in the germline V gene (reference sequence).